These 19 T cell receptor beta chains originate from one sample sequenced in a study of siplizumab effects on memory and regulatory T cells. The data were produced by immunoSEQ multiplex PCR, yet TCRdb's version contains in-frame clones alone and is incomplete. The repertoire holds some 100,000 clones, with under 95% as singletons. Sequencing was carried out using Tregs sorted from blood. These receptors all stem from a human donor in good health.

J is TRBJ2-7 and V is TRBV9; a weak D match, TRBD1 (5 bases). The CDR3 is made up of 14 amino acids. Germline CDR1 is SGDLS and CDR2 is YYNGEE. Between the trimmed V and J ends, which lost 3 bases and 1 base, there was a span of 11 bases. The CDR3 region has the DNA TGTGCCAGCAGCGCGCAGGGTTTGTCCTACGAGCAGTACTTC. It is translated as CASSAQGLSYEQYF.

The rearrangement links TRBV4-1 to TRBJ2-1; TRBD2 aligns across 8 bases. Germline CDR1 is MGHRA and CDR2 is YSYEKL. The length of the CDR3 is 17 residues. The J segment lost 5 bases and the V segment lost 1 base, leaving 10 bases of the junction unmatched. This chain's CDR3 is CASSQVPSGRFHNEQFF. The CDR3 DNA reads TGCGCCAGCAGCCAAGTCCCAAGCGGGAGATTCCACAATGAGCAGTTCTTC.

This chain joins TRBV11-2 and TRBJ2-2, with D unclear. This CDR3 region has 15 residues. V lost 1 base, J lost 1 base, and 7 bases lay in between. The germline V gene has CDR1 SGHAT and CDR2 FQNNGV. In nucleotides, the CDR3 is TGTGCCAGCAGCTTAGGTTCGAGGAACACCGGGGAGCTGTTTTTT. Its translation is CASSLGSRNTGELFF.

V gene TRBV7-9 combines with J gene TRBJ1-2; a possible D gene is TRBD1 (5 bases). The V and J ends lost 6 bases and 8 bases respectively, with 13 bases between them. CDR3 length equals 12 residues. Germline V gene sequence: CDR1 SEHNR, CDR2 FQNEAQ (reference sequence). The CDR3 DNA follows: TGTGCCAGCAGAGGGGTCGGGGACGGCTACACCTTC. Translation: CASRGVGDGYTF.

This chain joins TRBV7-3 and TRBJ2-3; no reliable D call. The length of the CDR3 is 13 residues. Germline V lookup: CDR1 SGHTA, CDR2 FQGTGA. The ends were cut back, 5 bases at V and 3 bases at J, with 9 bases in the middle. In nucleotides, the CDR3 is TGTGCCAGCAGCATGTATAGAACAGATACGCAGTATTTT. It yields the protein CASSMYRTDTQYF.

This chain connects TRBV5-8 to TRBJ2-7; TRBD1 matches at 7 bases. This CDR3 spans 16 amino acids. The V gene's germline CDR1 is SGHTS and CDR2 YDEGEE. After removal of 1 base from V and 5 bases from J, the junction contained 12 bases not matched to a gene. The CDR3 sequence is CASSLLTGVLTHEQYF. The CDR3 DNA is TGTGCCAGCAGCTTGCTTACAGGGGTCCTAACCCACGAGCAGTACTTC. The full variable domain, rest sourced from reference TRBV5-8 and TRBJ2-7, is EAGVTQSPTHLIKTRGQQATLRCSPISGHTSVYWYQQALGLGLQFLLWYDEGEERNRGNFPPRFSGRQFPNYSSELNVNALELEDSALYLCASSLLTGVLTHEQYFGPGTRLTVT.

This chain connects TRBV29-1 to TRBJ2-5; D is ambiguous. In germline, CDR1 is SQVTM, CDR2 ANQGSEA. There are 10 residues in the CDR3. V shed 8 bases and J shed 5 bases, with 9 bases lying between them. As DNA, the CDR3 is TGCAGCACCCACGAGGAGACCCAGTACTTC. Translating it yields CSTHEETQYF.

As regards this clone: Germline is not matched at one junction end, which may reflect a read error. The chain joins TRBV7-9 to TRBJ1-4; D may be TRBD1 (5 bases). Germline CDR1 SEHNR, CDR2 FQNEAQ (reference sequence). The CDR3 is 15 residues long. CDR3 protein: CASSLYRTTNEKLFF. The CDR3 coding sequence is TGTGCCAGCAGCTTATACAGGACAACTAATGAAAAGCTGTTTTTT. The whole variable domain, filled in from reference TRBV7-9 and TRBJ1-4, reads DTGVSQNPRHKITKRGQNVTFRCDPISEHNRLYWYRQTLGQGPEFLTYFQNEAQLEKSRLLSDRFSAERPKGSFSTLEIQRTEQGDSAMYLCASSLYRTTNEKLFFGSGTQLSVL.

The V and J genes are TRBV19 and TRBJ1-3; possible D gene TRBD1, 6 bases. Between the trimmed V and J ends, which lost 2 bases and 4 bases, there was a span of 12 bases. Germline assignment: CDR1 LNHDA and CDR2 SQIVND (reference sequence). The CDR3 contains 15 residues. The DNA for the CDR3 is TGTGCCAGTAGTATATGGCAGGGGACGGGAAACACCATATATTTT. Its translation: CASSIWQGTGNTIYF.

This sequence joins TRBV5-1 and TRBJ1-2; TRBD1 matches 10 bases. The CDR3 is made up of 15 amino acids. The germline V gene has CDR1 SGHRS and CDR2 YFSETQ. V trimming: 4 bases; J trimming: 1 base; junction bases outside the gene matches: 4. CDR3 in DNA: TGCGCCAGCAGCGGTAGGGACAGGGGTAACTATGGCTACACCTTC. Residues: CASSGRDRGNYGYTF.

The chain recombines TRBV5-8 with TRBJ2-5; TRBD2 matches at 14 bases. This CDR3 is built from 15 residues. Germline CDR1 and CDR2: SGHTS and YDEGEE. The junction had 3 bases not matched to a gene; V was cut back by 4 bases and J by 4 bases. CDR3 sequence reads: CASSPGLAGGETQYF. CDR3 nucleotide sequence: TGTGCCAGCAGCCCTGGACTAGCGGGAGGAGAGACCCAGTACTTC.

The chain employs TRBV18 and TRBJ2-1; D possibly uses TRBD1 or TRBD2 (7 bases each). The CDR3 sequence is 15 residues long. Trimming removed 5 bases from V and 9 bases from J, with 20 bases in between. Germline V gene sequence: CDR1 KGHSH, CDR2 LQKENI. The CDR3 region has the DNA TGTGCCAGCTCAAACATACAGGGGCCTAGCGGTGAGCAGTTCTTC. Its translation: CASSNIQGPSGEQFF. Together with reference TRBV18 and TRBJ2-1, the CDR3 gives the full variable domain: NAGVMQNPRHLVRRRGQEARLRCSPMKGHSHVYWYRQLPEEGLKFMVYLQKENIIDESGMPKERFSAEFPKEGPSILRIQQVVRGDSAAYFCASSNIQGPSGEQFFGPGTRLTVL.

The chain recombines TRBV2 with TRBJ2-7; 8 bases line up with TRBD1. CDR3 size: 14 residues. V dropped 4 bases and J dropped 7; count of bases not matched to a gene: 9. Germline CDR1 and CDR2: SNHLY and FYNNEI. CDR3 amino acids: CASSVLQGAGEQYF. The CDR3 DNA follows: TGTGCCAGCAGTGTTTTGCAGGGGGCCGGAGAGCAGTACTTC.

The V and J genes are TRBV19 and TRBJ1-5, with a tentative D call TRBD1 (5 bases). Trimming shortened V by 7 bases and J by 5 bases, and 18 bases separated the two germline ends. Germline lookup yields CDR1 LNHDA and CDR2 SQIVND (reference sequence). CDR3 length: 15 residues. The CDR3 nucleotides read TGTGCCAGTAATAGCCCGGCAGGACAACATCAGCCCCAGCATTTT. Translating gives CASNSPAGQHQPQHF. Full variable domain (missing parts from reference TRBV19 and TRBJ1-5): DGGITQSPKYLFRKEGQNVTLSCEQNLNHDAMYWYRQDPGQGLRLIYYSQIVNDFQKGDIAEGYSVSREKKESFPLTVTSAQKNPTAFYLCASNSPAGQHQPQHFGDGTRLSIL.

The CDR3 is CASTSGGVYTEAFF. The CDR3 nucleotides are TGTGCCAGTACCAGCGGGGGGGTCTACACTGAAGCTTTCTTT. The V call is TRBV19, the J call TRBJ1-1, with D possibly TRBD1 on 5 matching bases. Trimming pared 7 bases from V and 3 bases from J, leaving 15 bases between. Germline-derived CDR1 and CDR2 are LNHDA and SQIVND (reference sequence). There are 14 residues in the CDR3.

The chain couples TRBV18 to TRBJ2-3; D could derive from TRBD1 or TRBD2 (5 bases each). V was pared by 3 bases and J by 6 bases, with 16 bases between. The CDR3 is 15 amino acids. Germline-derived CDR1 and CDR2 are KGHSH and LQKENI. The CDR3 DNA reads TGTGCCAGCTCACCCCCTAGGTTGGGGGTTGATACGCAGTATTTT. Residues: CASSPPRLGVDTQYF.

The V gene is TRBV27, the J gene TRBJ2-2, with TRBD2 matching 9 bases. This CDR3 region has 17 residues. CDR1 is MNHEY and CDR2 is SMNVEV in the germline V gene (reference sequence). Unmatched junction bases numbered 8, after V lost 5 bases and J lost 1 base. The CDR3, as DNA: TGTGCCAGCAGTCTCCAGACGACTAGCGGGAACACCGGGGAGCTGTTTTTT. The encoded protein is CASSLQTTSGNTGELFF.

V and J are TRBV28 and TRBJ2-3; the D is unclear. The V gene lost 7 bases and the J gene lost 1 base, with 12 bases spanning the gap. The germline V gene has CDR1 MDHEN and CDR2 SYDVKM. The CDR3 covers 14 residues. The CDR3 DNA reads TGTGCCAGCACCTTACTTCGTGGCACAGATACGCAGTATTTT. Its translation: CASTLLRGTDTQYF.

This chain joins TRBV6-1 and TRBJ2-7, with a possible D match to TRBD2 (5 bases). Germline V gene data show CDR1 as MNHNS and CDR2 as SASEGT. This CDR3 region has 14 residues. V lost 6 bases and J lost 4, with 16 bases in between. The CDR3 DNA sequence: TGTGCCAGCAGACCAACCACGGGGAGTTACGAGCAGTACTTC. This sequence encodes CASRPTTGSYEQYF.